This T cell receptor beta chain was sequenced for a study of early T cells in non-severe SARS-CoV-2 infection. The wider study: Unpaired chains resulted from sequencing bulk RNA of unsorted whole blood. Regarding the study as a whole: Private and CD4 specificities were missed by VDJdb matching, skewed to anti-spike CD8.

Germline V CDR1 and CDR2: KGHDR, SFDVKD. The CDR3 runs to 23 residues. This clonotype occurred a few times. What it recognizes is unknown. The junction and the germline gene differ at one end; a read error may be behind it. The TCR library protocol attached unique molecular identifiers to the individual cDNA molecules. MiXCR was run by TCRdb on the 5' RACE reads, yielding one entry per CDR3 protein. The data hold fewer than 120,000 distinct CDR3 sequences, with around 13% observed a single time. The specimen comprised whole blood, sampled at baseline. This sequence originates from an adult who was a healthcare worker with PCR-confirmed SARS-CoV-2 infection or an uninfected control (not recorded which). The rearrangement links TRBV24-1 to TRBJ2-7, with 7 bases identical to TRBD1. CDR3 protein: CATSDLGVGPRTRQGVSSYEQYF. The CDR3 nucleotides are TGCGCCACCAGTGATTTGGGGGTAGGTCCCAGAACTCGACAGGGCGTTAGCTCCTACGAGCAGTACTTC.